A selection of T cell receptor beta chains follows, all from one sample in a study of cytomegalovirus exposure and HLA in healthy donors. Clones were sequenced by immunoSEQ multiplex PCR, and TCRdb holds only the in-frame ones, with some missing. Altogether roughly 80,000 clones are present, roughly 76% being singletons, with the ten largest covering around 1.9%. Material for sequencing was PBMCs. The receptors derive from a woman in her thirties in good health and CMV-seronegative. Both conserved end residues are part of each CDR3. D genes are given only for firm matches. Size tells how often a clone was seen (once, few, many) or the class of an expanded clone, and some rows leave it out.

J,D,size,V,CDR3,DNA
TRBJ1-5,TRBD1,.,TRBV4-2,CASSQSLQGAGQPQHF,TGTGCCAGCAGCCAGAGCCTACAGGGGGCCGGTCAGCCCCAGCATTTT
TRBJ2-7,.,.,TRBV28,CASSLARTVSSSYEQYF,TGTGCCAGCAGTTTGGCCCGGACAGTTTCCAGCTCCTACGAGCAGTACTTC
TRBJ2-7,TRBD1,few,TRBV9,CASSVGGTGNIYPYEQYF,TGTGCCAGCAGCGTAGGTGGGACAGGGAACATTTACCCCTACGAGCAGTACTTC
TRBJ2-7,.,.,TRBV4-2,CASSQDLQGVYEQYF,TGTGCCAGCAGCCAAGATCTACAGGGAGTCTACGAGCAGTACTTC
TRBJ2-3,.,.,TRBV5-4,CASSLVPTGSRGDTQYF,TGTGCCAGCAGCTTGGTTCCCACAGGGTCCCGAGGAGATACGCAGTATTTT
TRBJ2-6,.,few,TRBV6-1,CASSVRVGRANVLTF,TGTGCCAGCAGTGTCAGGGTTGGGAGGGCCAACGTCCTGACTTTC
TRBJ1-2,TRBD1,.,TRBV9,CASSPSGTGKANYGYTF,TGTGCCAGCAGCCCATCCGGGACAGGCAAAGCTAACTATGGCTACACCTTC
TRBJ2-1,TRBD1,.,TRBV5-1,CASSPGQGLFNEQFF,TGCGCCAGCAGCCCGGGACAGGGTTTATTCAATGAGCAGTTCTTC
TRBJ2-6,.,.,TRBV15,CATSRDRGSGANVLTF,TGTGCCACCAGCAGAGATCGGGGCTCTGGGGCCAACGTCCTGACTTTC
TRBJ2-7,TRBD2,.,TRBV30,CARSAPQRGYEQYF,TGTGCCCGGAGTGCCCCCCAGCGGGGTTACGAGCAGTACTTC
TRBJ2-1,TRBD2,few,TRBV10-2,CASRLAGVDEQFF,TGCGCCAGCAGGCTAGCGGGAGTCGATGAGCAGTTCTTC
TRBJ2-4,.,.,TRBV6-1,CASSESGKYIQYF,TGTGCCAGCAGTGAATCCGGGAAGTACATTCAGTACTTC
TRBJ1-5,TRBD1,.,TRBV6-6,CASSSGGSQPQHF,TGTGCCAGCAGCTCAGGGGGCAGTCAGCCCCAGCATTTT
TRBJ2-1,TRBD1,few,TRBV6-4,CASSDTDRDEQFF,TGTGCCAGCAGTGACACCGACAGGGATGAGCAGTTCTTC
TRBJ2-7,.,.,TRBV19,CASRGGFGGTYEQYF,TGTGCCAGTAGGGGAGGATTCGGCGGTACCTACGAGCAGTACTTC
TRBJ2-3,TRBD2,.,TRBV15,CATSSSSGGRDTQYF,TGTGCCACCAGCAGTTCTAGCGGGGGTAGAGATACGCAGTATTTT
TRBJ1-2,TRBD1,.,TRBV25-1,CASSDLRGHGYTF,TGTGCCAGCAGTGACCTCAGGGGGCATGGCTACACCTTC
TRBJ2-1,TRBD2,.,TRBV5-6,CASSSGGGGRGNEQFF,TGTGCCAGCAGCTCTGGGGGGGGAGGGCGGGGGAATGAGCAGTTCTTC
TRBJ1-1,TRBD1,.,TRBV9,CASSVVGQGSTEAFF,TGTGCCAGCAGCGTAGTGGGACAGGGCAGCACTGAAGCTTTCTTT
TRBJ1-1,.,.,TRBV5-1,CASSLLATGNTEAFF,TGCGCCAGCAGCCTGCTTGCTACAGGGAACACTGAAGCTTTCTTT
TRBJ2-7,TRBD1,.,TRBV11-3,CASSPRTGEGEQYF,TGTGCCAGCAGCCCCCGGACAGGGGAGGGCGAGCAGTACTTC
TRBJ1-4,TRBD1,.,TRBV6-5,CASSTRGRSMEKLFF,TGTGCCAGCAGTACCAGGGGGCGCAGTATGGAAAAACTGTTTTTT
TRBJ2-2,TRBD1,.,TRBV30,CAWSYPGQEKTGELFF,TGTGCCTGGAGTTACCCGGGACAGGAGAAGACCGGGGAGCTGTTTTTT
TRBJ1-4,TRBD1,.,TRBV30,CAWSAFALGQAVKLFF,TGTGCCTGGAGTGCCTTCGCTTTGGGACAGGCGGTGAAACTGTTTTTT
TRBJ1-4,.,.,TRBV5-1,CASREQGPNEKLFF,TGCGCCAGCAGGGAACAGGGCCCTAATGAAAAACTGTTTTTT
TRBJ2-3,.,.,TRBV4-3,CASSQDTYSDTDTQYF,TGCGCCAGCAGCCAAGATACCTACAGTGACACAGATACGCAGTATTTT
TRBJ1-4,.,.,TRBV28,CASSLLGRNEKLFF,TGTGCCAGCAGTTTATTGGGGAGGAATGAAAAACTGTTTTTT
TRBJ2-5,.,.,TRBV13,CASSPNRGLLETQYF,TGTGCCAGCAGCCCCAACCGGGGTCTGTTAGAGACCCAGTACTTC